This is a list of T cell receptor beta chains from one sample in a study of cytomegalovirus exposure and HLA in healthy donors. Sequencing was performed with immunoSEQ multiplex PCR; in TCRdb, only in-frame clones are kept and a portion is missing. Of tens of thousands of clones listed, roughly nine tenths are singletons. Sequencing was performed on PBMCs. These receptors were taken from a woman aged 18-30 years in good health and CMV-seropositive. Both conserved end residues are part of each CDR3. Fields, in order: V gene, J gene, clone size, D gene, CDR3 DNA, CDR3 protein. A D gene is named only where the DNA matches it firmly. Expanded clones are given a class, and other clones once, few, many or no size at all.

v_gene: TRBV9
j_gene: TRBJ2-5
abundance: NA
d_gene: TRBD2
CDR3nt: TGTGCCAGCACGCCCCTGGGGACTAGCTCAATAGAGACCCAGTACTTC
CDR3aa: CASTPLGTSSIETQYF

v_gene: TRBV18
j_gene: TRBJ2-1
abundance: NA
d_gene: TRBD2
CDR3nt: TGTGCCAGCTCACTTACTACTAGCGGGGGGTACAATGAGCAGTTCTTC
CDR3aa: CASSLTTSGGYNEQFF

v_gene: TRBV2
j_gene: TRBJ2-3
abundance: NA
d_gene: NA
CDR3nt: TGTGCCAGCAGGACGGGACTGCGCAGAGATACGCAGTATTTT
CDR3aa: CASRTGLRRDTQYF

v_gene: TRBV5-1
j_gene: TRBJ2-2
abundance: NA
d_gene: TRBD1
CDR3nt: TGCGCCAGCAGCTCGACAGGGGCGAACACCGGGGAGCTGTTTTTT
CDR3aa: CASSSTGANTGELFF

v_gene: TRBV6-4
j_gene: TRBJ2-2
abundance: NA
d_gene: TRBD2
CDR3nt: TGTGCCAGCAGTGAAACTAGCGGGGGGACCGGGGAGCTGTTTTTT
CDR3aa: CASSETSGGTGELFF

v_gene: TRBV11-1
j_gene: TRBJ2-7
abundance: NA
d_gene: NA
CDR3nt: TGTGCCAGCAGCCCGGGTTATTCCTACGAGCAGTACTTC
CDR3aa: CASSPGYSYEQYF

v_gene: TRBV6-1
j_gene: TRBJ1-1
abundance: medium-sized
d_gene: NA
CDR3nt: TGTGCCAGCGGTCCGGCCAGGGGTGGTACTGAAGCTTTCTTT
CDR3aa: CASGPARGGTEAFF

v_gene: TRBV7-2
j_gene: TRBJ1-4
abundance: NA
d_gene: NA
CDR3nt: TGTGCCAGCAGCCCCAGGAGGATCGATGGTGAAAAACTGTTTTTT
CDR3aa: CASSPRRIDGEKLFF

v_gene: TRBV5-1
j_gene: TRBJ2-5
abundance: NA
d_gene: TRBD1
CDR3nt: TGCGCCAGCAGCTTGGCTAGGACAGGGGGCGGGGAGACCCAGTACTTC
CDR3aa: CASSLARTGGGETQYF

v_gene: TRBV11-2
j_gene: TRBJ1-2
abundance: NA
d_gene: TRBD1
CDR3nt: TGTGCCAGCAGCTTCGGGACAGGGGGCCTCTCTAACTATGGCTACACCTTC
CDR3aa: CASSFGTGGLSNYGYTF

v_gene: TRBV5-6
j_gene: TRBJ1-6
abundance: NA
d_gene: NA
CDR3nt: TGTGCCAGCAGCTTACGGGTTAATTCACCCCTCCACTTT
CDR3aa: CASSLRVNSPLHF

v_gene: TRBV4-2
j_gene: TRBJ2-5
abundance: NA
d_gene: NA
CDR3nt: TGTGCCAGCAGCCAAGATGAATCGTCAGGATCAGAGACCCAGTACTTC
CDR3aa: CASSQDESSGSETQYF

v_gene: TRBV6-1
j_gene: TRBJ2-5
abundance: NA
d_gene: TRBD2
CDR3nt: TGTGCCAGCAGAAGCACTAGCGGGGGATTAGAGACCCAGTACTTC
CDR3aa: CASRSTSGGLETQYF

v_gene: TRBV7-9
j_gene: TRBJ2-5
abundance: NA
d_gene: NA
CDR3nt: TGTGCCAGCAGCTCCTCCTCTCAGGGGGGCCAAGAGACCCAGTACTTC
CDR3aa: CASSSSSQGGQETQYF

v_gene: TRBV19
j_gene: TRBJ1-1
abundance: NA
d_gene: NA
CDR3nt: TGTGCCAGTAGGACCCGGGACTTGCCTGAAGCTTTCTTT
CDR3aa: CASRTRDLPEAFF

v_gene: TRBV10-3
j_gene: TRBJ2-1
abundance: NA
d_gene: NA
CDR3nt: TGTGCCATCAGTGAGTCGAAGGCAGGGAATAACGAGCAGTTCTTC
CDR3aa: CAISESKAGNNEQFF

v_gene: TRBV4-1
j_gene: TRBJ2-2
abundance: few
d_gene: TRBD2
CDR3nt: TGCGCCAGCAGCCAAGCCGGCGGGGGGATAACCCATCACGGGGAGCTGTTTTTT
CDR3aa: CASSQAGGGITHHGELFF

v_gene: TRBV11-1
j_gene: TRBJ2-1
abundance: NA
d_gene: TRBD1
CDR3nt: TGTGCCAGCAGGGATCCGGGACAGCAGCAGTTCTTC
CDR3aa: CASRDPGQQQFF

v_gene: TRBV7-9
j_gene: TRBJ2-1
abundance: NA
d_gene: NA
CDR3nt: TGTGCCAACGGTCGACCGGGTCAAAAATACAATGAGCAGTTCTTC
CDR3aa: CANGRPGQKYNEQFF

v_gene: TRBV27
j_gene: TRBJ1-2
abundance: NA
d_gene: NA
CDR3nt: TGTGCCAGCAGGCCATTTGCCGGTGGCTACACCTTC
CDR3aa: CASRPFAGGYTF

v_gene: TRBV6-6
j_gene: TRBJ1-1
abundance: NA
d_gene: NA
CDR3nt: TGTGCCAGCAGAACGGTGAACACTGAAGCTTTCTTT
CDR3aa: CASRTVNTEAFF

v_gene: TRBV7-2
j_gene: TRBJ2-3
abundance: NA
d_gene: NA
CDR3nt: TGTGCCAGCAGCTTGACGCCACCGGGACTCGCCCAAGATACGCAGTATTTT
CDR3aa: CASSLTPPGLAQDTQYF

v_gene: TRBV29-1
j_gene: TRBJ1-1
abundance: NA
d_gene: TRBD1
CDR3nt: TGCAGCGTTAACCAGGGGGCGCGTACTGAAGCTTTCTTT
CDR3aa: CSVNQGARTEAFF

v_gene: TRBV10-2
j_gene: TRBJ2-2
abundance: NA
d_gene: TRBD2
CDR3nt: TGCGCCAGCAGTGACCCAAAGCGGGGGTACACCGGGGAGCTGTTTTTT
CDR3aa: CASSDPKRGYTGELFF

v_gene: TRBV7-9
j_gene: TRBJ1-2
abundance: NA
d_gene: NA
CDR3nt: TGTGCCAGCAGCCCCACCGCGGAGGGAGGTGGCTACACCTTC
CDR3aa: CASSPTAEGGGYTF

v_gene: TRBV30
j_gene: TRBJ1-6
abundance: once
d_gene: TRBD1
CDR3nt: TGTGCCTGGAGCGGTGGCAGGGGGAATTCACCCCTCCACTTT
CDR3aa: CAWSGGRGNSPLHF

v_gene: TRBV5-1
j_gene: TRBJ2-1
abundance: NA
d_gene: NA
CDR3nt: TGCGCCAGCAGCTTCGACTCTGAGCAGTTCTTC
CDR3aa: CASSFDSEQFF

v_gene: TRBV5-1
j_gene: TRBJ1-6
abundance: few
d_gene: NA
CDR3nt: TGCGCCAGCAGCTTGGCGGGGAGCTCCTATAATTCACCCCTCCACTTT
CDR3aa: CASSLAGSSYNSPLHF

v_gene: TRBV5-8
j_gene: TRBJ2-2
abundance: NA
d_gene: NA
CDR3nt: TGTGCCAGCAGAAAGAGGACTAATCGGCCCGGGGAGCTGTTTTTT
CDR3aa: CASRKRTNRPGELFF

v_gene: TRBV23-1
j_gene: TRBJ1-5
abundance: NA
d_gene: NA
CDR3nt: TGCGCCAGCAGTCCCCATCGGGGGGGGAATCAGCCCCAGCATTTT
CDR3aa: CASSPHRGGNQPQHF

v_gene: TRBV11-3
j_gene: TRBJ1-1
abundance: NA
d_gene: TRBD1
CDR3nt: TGTGCCAGCAGCTTAGATTGGACAGGGCCCATGAACACTGAAGCTTTCTTT
CDR3aa: CASSLDWTGPMNTEAFF

v_gene: TRBV5-1
j_gene: TRBJ2-2
abundance: once
d_gene: TRBD1
CDR3nt: TGCGCCAGCAGCTTAAGTCAGGGGGACACCGGGGAGCTGTTTTTT
CDR3aa: CASSLSQGDTGELFF

v_gene: TRBV5-5
j_gene: TRBJ2-5
abundance: NA
d_gene: TRBD2
CDR3nt: TGTGCCAGCAGCTTCGGGGGGGCCAGCCAAGAGACCCAGTACTTC
CDR3aa: CASSFGGASQETQYF

v_gene: TRBV5-6
j_gene: TRBJ2-1
abundance: NA
d_gene: TRBD1
CDR3nt: TGTGCCAGCACTGGGACAGGGGACCTTTTGGTTGAGCAGTTCTTC
CDR3aa: CASTGTGDLLVEQFF

v_gene: TRBV5-4
j_gene: TRBJ2-5
abundance: NA
d_gene: NA
CDR3nt: TGTGCCAGCAGCTTGTCGGGGTCAGAGACCCAGTACTTC
CDR3aa: CASSLSGSETQYF

v_gene: TRBV7-6
j_gene: TRBJ2-1
abundance: NA
d_gene: TRBD2
CDR3nt: TGTGCCAGCAGCTTCTCTATAGCGGGGGGGAACCTAGATGAGCAGTTCTTC
CDR3aa: CASSFSIAGGNLDEQFF

v_gene: TRBV27
j_gene: TRBJ2-2
abundance: NA
d_gene: TRBD1
CDR3nt: TGTGCCAGCAGTCACCTCGGGACAGGAAACACCGGGGAGCTGTTTTTT
CDR3aa: CASSHLGTGNTGELFF

v_gene: TRBV7-2
j_gene: TRBJ1-2
abundance: NA
d_gene: NA
CDR3nt: TGTGCCAGCAGCTTAGCACAGATATATGGCTACACCTTC
CDR3aa: CASSLAQIYGYTF

v_gene: TRBV28
j_gene: TRBJ1-5
abundance: NA
d_gene: NA
CDR3nt: TGTGCCAGCAGCCCCCAACAGGGAGGGGGCAATCAGCCCCAGCATTTT
CDR3aa: CASSPQQGGGNQPQHF

v_gene: TRBV4-1
j_gene: TRBJ2-2
abundance: NA
d_gene: NA
CDR3nt: TGCGCCAGCAGGCGGTACGGGAACACCGGGGAGCTGTTTTTT
CDR3aa: CASRRYGNTGELFF

v_gene: TRBV11-1
j_gene: TRBJ1-6
abundance: NA
d_gene: TRBD1
CDR3nt: TGTGCCAGCAGCTTAGGGGACAGTAATTCACCCCTCCACTTT
CDR3aa: CASSLGDSNSPLHF

v_gene: TRBV18
j_gene: TRBJ2-7
abundance: NA
d_gene: TRBD1
CDR3nt: TGTGCCAGCTCAACCTTCGGGACAGGTTCTTCCTACGAGCAGTACTTC
CDR3aa: CASSTFGTGSSYEQYF